These 27 T cell receptor beta chains were sequenced from one sample in a study of beta chain features in type 1 diabetes. The isolated RNA, all of it, was reverse transcribed, so expressed TCRB transcripts were what got sequenced. Data came from immunoSEQ multiplex PCR; TCRdb stores just in-frame clones and leaves some out. This repertoire shows 430,000 or so clones, about an eighth found once; its top ten account for about 0.042%. Input material: naive CD4+ T cells from blood. Receptors originate from a woman aged 18-35 years in good health.

The chain is built from TRBV11-2 and TRBJ2-5; possibly TRBD2 for D (5 bases). The CDR3 contains 15 residues. Trimming shortened V by 3 bases and J by 0 bases, and 11 bases separated the two germline ends. Germline V CDR1 and CDR2: SGHAT, FQNNGV. This chain's CDR3 is CASSFEGLYQETQYF. The CDR3 nucleotides read TGTGCCAGCAGCTTTGAGGGTCTGTACCAAGAGACCCAGTACTTC.

This clone was recorded a few times. The rearrangement links TRBV4-3 to TRBJ2-7; 9 bases are shared with TRBD1. After removal of 1 base from V and 2 bases from J, the junction contained 3 bases not matched to a gene. Per germline, CDR1 LGHNA and CDR2 YSLEER. The CDR3 consists of 15 residues. CDR3: CASSQGRDRAYEQYF. The CDR3 region has the DNA TGCGCCAGCAGCCAAGGCCGGGACAGGGCCTACGAGCAGTACTTC.

This clone has just a few counts. This chain links TRBV4-3 with TRBJ2-3; 11 positions agree with TRBD2. V lost 1 base and J lost 6; bases outside the gene matches: 3. The CDR3 is 15 residues long. Germline loops: CDR1 LGHNA, CDR2 YSLEER. CDR3 sequence reads: CASSQASGGPDTQYF. The CDR3 bases are TGCGCCAGCAGCCAAGCTAGCGGGGGGCCCGATACGCAGTATTTT.

V gene TRBV6-4 combines with J gene TRBJ2-5; 12 bases are shared with TRBD2. This CDR3 contains 15 residues. Germline CDR1 is MRHNA and CDR2 is SNTAGT. The ends lost 3 bases at V and 7 bases at J; junction bases unmatched: 6. In DNA form, the CDR3 reads TGTGCCAGCAGTGAACGGGAGACTAGCGGGAGGACCCAGTACTTC. It encodes CASSERETSGRTQYF.

This clone showed up just a few times. The gene calls are TRBV9 and TRBJ2-5, with 8 positions matching TRBD2. The CDR3 has 14 amino acids. Germline V gene sequence: CDR1 SGDLS, CDR2 YYNGEE. J was trimmed by 5 bases and V by 4 bases; bases with no gene match: 7. CDR3 DNA: TGTGCCAGCAGCACGGGGGGGCAGATGGAGACCCAGTACTTC. Encoded protein: CASSTGGQMETQYF.

Comments on this clone: The same CDR3 also results from other DNA sequences found in this sample. The chain has TRBV7-9 and TRBJ2-3; D gene unclear. Looked up from germline, CDR1 is SEHNR and CDR2 is FQNEAQ (reference sequence). V lost 1 base and J 6 bases, leaving 5 bases between the germline ends. The CDR3 is 12 residues long. This CDR3 is CASSLVSDTQYF. Here the CDR3 DNA reads TGTGCCAGCAGCTTAGTGTCTGATACGCAGTATTTT.

In this sample, this clone turned up a few times. V is TRBV2 and J is TRBJ2-1, with unresolved D. Germline lookup yields CDR1 SNHLY and CDR2 FYNNEI. V lost 11 bases to trimming and J lost 2 bases, with 13 bases between them. CDR3 length equals 13 residues. The CDR3 bases are TGTGCCTTCGCGCGGACCACCTACAATGAGCAGTTCTTC. It is translated as CAFARTTYNEQFF.

This chain connects TRBV7-6 to TRBJ1-3; the D gene is possibly TRBD1 (5 bases). With 1 base removed from V and 0 bases from J, the gap between germline ends came to 13 bases. CDR1 is SGHVS, CDR2 FNYEAQ, per germline. CDR3 length: 17 amino acids. The CDR3 bases are TGTGCCAGCAGCTTAGTGGCAGGGAGCAGCTCTGGAAACACCATATATTTT. Translating it yields CASSLVAGSSSGNTIYF.

V and J are TRBV19 and TRBJ2-7; D is ambiguous. Germline CDR1 reads LNHDA; CDR2 reads SQIVND (reference sequence). The V end lost 4 bases, the J end lost 1 base, and 11 bases lay between the germline ends. This CDR3 spans 14 amino acids. CDR3 sequence (DNA): TGTGCCAGTAGTAGGGCGGTCCCGTCCTACGAGCAGTACTTC. Its protein product is CASSRAVPSYEQYF.

The rearrangement links TRBV7-2 to TRBJ1-2; D perhaps matches TRBD1 (6 bases). This CDR3 is 15 amino acids long. Per the germline V gene, CDR1 is SGHTA and CDR2 is FQGNSA. Trimming stripped 4 bases from V and 5 bases from J, with 17 bases between. CDR3: CASSSTPDRMYGYTF. In DNA, the CDR3 is TGTGCCAGCAGCTCAACCCCCGACAGGATGTATGGCTACACCTTC.

The rearrangement joins TRBV5-1 to TRBJ2-2; TRBD1 might be the D (6 bases). CDR3 length: 14 amino acids. Per the germline V gene, CDR1 is SGHRS and CDR2 is YFSETQ. Deletions cut 5 bases from V and 4 bases from J, with 12 bases between. The CDR3 nucleotides read TGCGCCAGCAGTGTTGGGGGCCCCACCGGGGAGCTGTTTTTT. The encoded protein is CASSVGGPTGELFF.

This clone was seen many times. The genes are TRBV15 and TRBJ1-2; TRBD1 might be the D (6 bases). V lost 1 base to trimming and J lost 6 bases, with 9 bases between them. Germline V gene lookup returns CDR1 LNHNV and CDR2 YYDKDF (reference sequence). This CDR3 contains 13 residues. The CDR3 coding sequence is TGTGCCACCAGCAGAGTGAGACAGGATGGCTACACCTTC. It codes for CATSRVRQDGYTF.

The genes are TRBV14 and TRBJ2-1; D is perhaps TRBD2 (5 bases). V lost 2 bases to trimming and J lost 7 bases, with 15 bases between them. The V gene's germline CDR1 is SGHDN and CDR2 FVKESK. This CDR3 is built from 15 residues. This CDR3 reads CASSQFGVRGNEQFF. The CDR3 nucleotides read TGTGCCAGCAGCCAATTCGGGGTACGAGGTAATGAGCAGTTCTTC.

V and J are TRBV28 and TRBJ2-5; 7 nucleotides line up with TRBD2. Germline-derived CDR1 and CDR2 are MDHEN and SYDVKM. The CDR3 sequence is 16 residues long. With 6 bases clipped from V and 0 bases from J, the junction kept 10 bases outside the gene matches. CDR3 region: CASRATGTTYQETQYF. CDR3 nucleotides: TGTGCCAGCAGAGCCACCGGGACTACGTACCAAGAGACCCAGTACTTC.

The sample holds a few counts of this clone. The rearrangement uses TRBV19 and TRBJ2-3; 8 positions match TRBD2. Germline trimming cut 5 bases from V and 5 bases from J; bases unmatched to any gene: 12. Germline-derived CDR1 and CDR2 are LNHDA and SQIVND (reference sequence). CDR3 length: 16 residues. As DNA, the CDR3 is TGTGCCAGTAGTCACTTCGGGGGGGCAGGCGAAGATACGCAGTATTTT. Residues: CASSHFGGAGEDTQYF.

The chain combines TRBV18 with TRBJ2-7, with D possibly TRBD2 on 6 matching bases. CDR1 is KGHSH, CDR2 LQKENI, per germline. Trimming removed 3 bases from V and 1 base from J, with 22 bases in between. The CDR3 extends over 18 amino acids. In DNA form, the CDR3 reads TGTGCCAGCTCACCCCACGAGATCGCGGGGCCTTCGTCCTACGAGCAGTACGTC. Its protein product is CASSPHEIAGPSSYEQYV.

The chain combines TRBV9 with TRBJ2-7, with TRBD1 identical over 8 bases. CDR1 is SGDLS and CDR2 is YYNGEE in the germline V gene. This CDR3 comprises 19 residues. J was trimmed by 0 bases and V by 0 bases; bases with no gene match: 14. This CDR3 is CASSVGGSQGETSSYEQYV. The CDR3 bases are TGTGCCAGCAGCGTAGGAGGTTCACAGGGGGAGACAAGCTCCTACGAGCAGTACGTC.

V is TRBV11-2 and J is TRBJ1-1; 7 bases agree with TRBD1. V gave up 5 bases and J gave up 5 bases; unmatched junction bases: 11. This CDR3 is built from 15 residues. The germline gives CDR1 SGHAT, CDR2 FQNNGV. CDR3 nucleotides: TGTGCCAGCAGCGCAAGACAGGGATCCTGGACTGAAGCTTTCTTT. Its translation is CASSARQGSWTEAFF. Filled out from reference TRBV11-2 and TRBJ1-1, the complete variable domain reads EAGVAQSPRYKIIEKRQSVAFWCNPISGHATLYWYQQILGQGPKLLIQFQNNGVVDDSQLPKDRFSAERLKGVDSTLKIQPAKLEDSAVYLCASSARQGSWTEAFFGQGTRLTVV.

In its sample, this clone was seen a few times. The V and J genes are TRBV7-2 and TRBJ2-7, with unresolved D. V lost 2 bases, J lost 0 bases, and 8 bases lay in between. Looked up from germline, CDR1 is SGHTA and CDR2 is FQGNSA. CDR3 length: 14 amino acids. The chain's CDR3 is CASSLLGRSYEQYF. Written as DNA, the CDR3 is TGTGCCAGCAGCTTACTAGGCCGCTCCTACGAGCAGTACTTC. The full variable domain, rest sourced from reference TRBV7-2 and TRBJ2-7, is GAGVSQSPSNKVTEKGKDVELRCDPISGHTALYWYRQSLGQGLEFLIYFQGNSAPDKSGLPSDRFSAERTGGSVSTLTIQRTQQEDSAVYLCASSLLGRSYEQYFGPGTRLTVT.

This clone was observed a few times. The chain has TRBV18 and TRBJ2-1; 9 bases match TRBD1. The CDR3 is 15 residues long. The V gene's germline CDR1 is KGHSH and CDR2 LQKENI. The V gene end was trimmed by 2 bases and the J gene end by 6 bases; junction bases not matched to a gene: 5. The CDR3, as DNA: TGTGCCAGCTCACCAAACAGGGGGCTTGGCAATGAGCAGTTCTTC. It specifies CASSPNRGLGNEQFF.

This clone came up a few times. The chain recombines TRBV27 with TRBJ2-1, with 8 bases fitting TRBD1. V lost 3 bases, J lost 4 bases, and 2 bases stayed unmatched. The CDR3 loop spans 14 amino acids. Germline V lookup: CDR1 MNHEY, CDR2 SMNVEV (reference sequence). CDR3 nucleotides: TGTGCCAGCAGTTTCCGACAGGGGTACAATGAGCAGTTCTTC. Encoded protein: CASSFRQGYNEQFF.

The chain's CDR3 is CASSLFAGDYEQYF. CDR3 nucleotide sequence: TGTGCCAGCAGCTTATTTGCCGGCGACTACGAGCAGTACTTC. V gene TRBV7-3 combines with J gene TRBJ2-7; D ambiguous. The V gene's germline CDR1 is SGHTA and CDR2 FQGTGA. V gave up 2 bases and J gave up 3 bases, with 11 bases separating them. The CDR3 covers 14 residues. The full variable domain, completed using reference TRBV7-3 and TRBJ2-7, is GAGVSQTPSNKVTEKGKYVELRCDPISGHTALYWYRQSLGQGPEFLIYFQGTGAADDSGLPNDRFFAVRPEGSVSTLKIQRTERGDSAVYLCASSLFAGDYEQYFGPGTRLTVT.

This clone was recorded once. The V gene is TRBV25-1, the J gene TRBJ1-2, with 9 bases fitting TRBD1. The CDR3 contains 14 residues. Germline-derived CDR1 and CDR2 are MGHDK and SYGVNS. The J segment lost 4 bases and the V segment lost 4 bases, leaving 4 bases of the junction unmatched. This CDR3 reads CASSVTGGAYGYTF. For the CDR3, the DNA is TGTGCCAGCAGTGTAACAGGGGGCGCCTATGGCTACACCTTC.

This clone has just a few counts. The V gene is TRBV5-6, the J gene TRBJ1-6, with D hard to call. The CDR3 consists of 12 residues. With 2 bases removed from V and 8 bases from J, the gap between germline ends came to 5 bases. Germline-derived CDR1 and CDR2 are SGHDT and YYEEEE. CDR3 in DNA: TGTGCCAGCAGCTTTCGGGATTCACCCCTCCACTTT. Residues: CASSFRDSPLHF.

This clone has only a few counts. The chain joins TRBV6-5 to TRBJ2-1, with 10 nucleotides matching TRBD1. V lost 7 bases, J lost 2 bases, and 5 bases stayed unmatched. This CDR3 is 15 amino acids long. Per the germline V gene, CDR1 is MNHEY and CDR2 is SVGAGI. CDR3 in DNA: TGTGCCAGCATCAGGGACAGGGGCCCCTACAATGAGCAGTTCTTC. It specifies CASIRDRGPYNEQFF.

This clone was found a few times. The rearrangement joins TRBV6-5 to TRBJ2-3; no clear D gene. There are 12 residues in the CDR3. Trimming cost V 6 bases and J 4 bases, with 8 bases left between them. CDR1 is MNHEY and CDR2 is SVGAGI in the germline V gene. The CDR3 bases are TGTGCCAGCAGCCCGCCAGCAGATACGCAGTATTTT. Protein: CASSPPADTQYF.

This clone was counted only a few times. Other DNA sequences within the sample encode an identical CDR3. The CDR3 sequence is CASSLLGELFF. The DNA of the CDR3 is TGTGCCAGCAGTTTACTTGGGGAGCTGTTTTTT. The J gene is TRBJ2-2, the V gene TRBV28; no firm D call. The CDR3 has 11 amino acids. Germline V gene lookup returns CDR1 MDHEN and CDR2 SYDVKM. Trimming took off 2 bases at V and 8 bases at J, with 3 bases between the two ends.